This T cell receptor beta chain was sequenced in a study of shared clonotypes between healthy human individuals. General study findings and limits: The sampled material consisted only of blood, and tissue repertoires are likely to differ.

The donor population consisted of healthy HIV-negative adults with no recent acute infections or vaccinations. The V and J ends lost 6 bases and 6 bases, in that order; junction bases with no gene match: 4. The CDR3 length is 12 residues. Germline-derived CDR1 and CDR2 are MNHEY and SMNVEV (reference sequence). In the original processing: ImmunoSEQ supplied junction-only sequences lacking quality scores, so filtering was different. The method was immunoSEQ multiplex PCR; TCRdb's version includes in-frame clones alone and lacks a portion of them. V and J calls and clone size are copied from that table; D and trimming were computed from the DNA. Altogether approximately 710,000 clones are present, less than 95% being singletons, with the ten largest covering 34%. Worth noting for this clone: As yet, its antigen is unknown.

J is TRBJ1-1 and V is TRBV27; TRBD1 agrees at 7 bases. The source is a man between 18 and 29 years old in good health. Some clones in this sample may be carry-over from other donors' samples. The source material was memory CD8+ T cells from PBMCs. The subset denotes: CD45RO+ cells pooled with CCR7-negative TemRA cells. CDR3 in amino acids: CASRSGGAEAFF. CDR3 bases: TGTGCCAGCAGGTCAGGGGGGGCTGAAGCTTTCTTT.